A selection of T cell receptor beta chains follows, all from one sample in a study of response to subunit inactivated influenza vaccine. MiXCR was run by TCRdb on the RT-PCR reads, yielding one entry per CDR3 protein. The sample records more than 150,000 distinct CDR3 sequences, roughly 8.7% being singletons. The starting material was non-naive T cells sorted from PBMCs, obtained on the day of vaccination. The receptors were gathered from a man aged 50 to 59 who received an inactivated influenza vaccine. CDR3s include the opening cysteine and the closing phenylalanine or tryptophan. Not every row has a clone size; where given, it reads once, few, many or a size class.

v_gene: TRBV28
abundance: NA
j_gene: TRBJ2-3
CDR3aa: CASSSIGADTQYF

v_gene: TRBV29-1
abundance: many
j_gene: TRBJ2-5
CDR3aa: CSVDLQETQYF

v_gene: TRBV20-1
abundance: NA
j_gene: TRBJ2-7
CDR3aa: CSVRDRVFYEQYF

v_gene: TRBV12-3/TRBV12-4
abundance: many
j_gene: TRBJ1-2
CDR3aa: CASSLGGPYGYTF

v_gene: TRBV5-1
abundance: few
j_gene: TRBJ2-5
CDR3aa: CASSLRGYREETQYF

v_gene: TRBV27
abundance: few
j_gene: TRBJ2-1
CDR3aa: CASSFLTRDSYNEQFF

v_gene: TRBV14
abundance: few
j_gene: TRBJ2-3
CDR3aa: CASSQVTGGNTDTQYF

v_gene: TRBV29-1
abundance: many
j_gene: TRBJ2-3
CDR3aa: CSVARQGDTQYF

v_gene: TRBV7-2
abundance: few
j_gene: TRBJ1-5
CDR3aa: CASSTGLVNQPQHF

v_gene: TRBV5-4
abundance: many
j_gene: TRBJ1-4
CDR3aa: CASSLDEGEKLFF

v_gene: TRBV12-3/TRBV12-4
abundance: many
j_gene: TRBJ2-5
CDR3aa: CASSFYGTPETQYF

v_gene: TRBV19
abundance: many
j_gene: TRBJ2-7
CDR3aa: CASSPSGGTVAYEQYF

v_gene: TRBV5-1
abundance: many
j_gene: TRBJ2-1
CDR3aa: CASSLARIANNEQFF

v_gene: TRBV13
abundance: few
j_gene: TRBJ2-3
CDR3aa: CASSSRGLAGGPYDTQYF

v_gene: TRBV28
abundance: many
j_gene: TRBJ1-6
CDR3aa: CASTTGQGRAPLHF

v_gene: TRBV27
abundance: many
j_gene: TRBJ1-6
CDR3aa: CASSFSRGRNNSPLHF

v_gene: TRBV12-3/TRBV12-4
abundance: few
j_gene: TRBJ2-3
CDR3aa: CASSFGGLDTDTQYF

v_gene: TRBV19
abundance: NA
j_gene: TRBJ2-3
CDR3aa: CASASIAGGTDTQYF

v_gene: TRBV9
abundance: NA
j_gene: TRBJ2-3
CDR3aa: CASSVGPSGTDTQYF

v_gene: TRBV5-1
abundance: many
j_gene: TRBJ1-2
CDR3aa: CASSSGSSKDGYTF

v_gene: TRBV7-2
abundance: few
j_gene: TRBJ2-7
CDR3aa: CASSLPGGREEQYF

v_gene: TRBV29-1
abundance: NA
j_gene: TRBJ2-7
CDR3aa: CSVGDRGDYEQYF

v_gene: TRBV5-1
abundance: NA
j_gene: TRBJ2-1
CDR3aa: CASSFQTSGVYNEQFF

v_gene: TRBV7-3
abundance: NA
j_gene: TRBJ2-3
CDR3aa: CASSLTPGGATDTQYF

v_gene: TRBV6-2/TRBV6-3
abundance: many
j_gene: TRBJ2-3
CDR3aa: CASTHTADTQYF

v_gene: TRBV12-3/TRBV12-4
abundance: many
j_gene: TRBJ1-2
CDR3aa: CASGKGLPIYGYTF

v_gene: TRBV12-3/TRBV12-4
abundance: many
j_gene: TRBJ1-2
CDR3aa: CASSPSGRVEGYTF

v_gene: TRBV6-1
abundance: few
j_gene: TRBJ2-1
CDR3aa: CASSDEGKGYNEQFF

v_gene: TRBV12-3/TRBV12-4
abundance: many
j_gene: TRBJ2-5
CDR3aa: CASSLLAGLETQYF

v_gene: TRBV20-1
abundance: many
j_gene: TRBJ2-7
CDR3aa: CSASPTSSYEQYF

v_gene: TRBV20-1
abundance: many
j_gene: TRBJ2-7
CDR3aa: CSARLPSGGYEQYF

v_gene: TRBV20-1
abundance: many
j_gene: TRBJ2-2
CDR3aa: CSARDRLAGNTGELFF

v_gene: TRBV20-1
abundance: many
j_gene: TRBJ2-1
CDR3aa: CSAMGLAGGTLSYNEQFF

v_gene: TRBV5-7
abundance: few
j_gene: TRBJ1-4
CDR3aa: CASSRQNLVAKLFF

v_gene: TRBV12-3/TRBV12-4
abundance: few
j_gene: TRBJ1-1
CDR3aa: CASRWTGMNTEAFF

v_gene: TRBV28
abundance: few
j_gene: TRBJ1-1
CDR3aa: CASSPATGGMNTEAFF

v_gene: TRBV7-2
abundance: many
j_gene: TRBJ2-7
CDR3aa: CASSLAPPGTGKYEQYF

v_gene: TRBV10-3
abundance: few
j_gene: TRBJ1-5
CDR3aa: CAISESQGRGNQPQHF

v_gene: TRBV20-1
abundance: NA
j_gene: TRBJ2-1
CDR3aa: CRAKTSGATNEQFF

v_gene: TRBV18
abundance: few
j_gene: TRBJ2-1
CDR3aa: CASSPLSTPYNEQFF

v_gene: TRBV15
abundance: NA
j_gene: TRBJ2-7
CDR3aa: CATSRGKLGEQYF